These 10 T cell receptor beta chains originate from one sample sequenced in a study of T cell responses to AZD1222 COVID-19 vaccine. Produced via immunoSEQ multiplex PCR; TCRdb's table is partial and in-frame only. The sample has 110,000 to 150,000 clones, 75% to 90% seen once. This sample comprised peripheral blood, obtained on day 0 of AZD1222 vaccination. The source is an adult in good health.

The chain uses TRBV5-6 and TRBJ2-7; D is unclear. Germline V CDR1 and CDR2: SGHDT, YYEEEE. The CDR3 has 15 residues. Trimming left V 4 bases short and J 0 bases short, with 14 bases between. The CDR3 loop reads CASSPAAHDSYEQYF. The CDR3 nucleotides read TGTGCCAGCAGCCCGGCAGCGCACGACTCCTACGAGCAGTACTTC.

This chain joins TRBV2 and TRBJ2-3; 8 nucleotides align to TRBD2. Germline V gene data show CDR1 as SNHLY and CDR2 as FYNNEI. The ends lost 4 bases at V and 6 bases at J; junction bases unmatched: 9. There are 15 residues in the CDR3. The CDR3 is CASSGTGGPKDTQYF. The CDR3 bases are TGTGCCAGCAGTGGGACGGGGGGGCCGAAGGATACGCAGTATTTT.

The gene calls are TRBV19 and TRBJ2-2, with D possibly matching TRBD1 (5 bases). The CDR3 has 14 residues. The ends were cut back, 8 bases at V and 0 bases at J, with 10 bases in the middle. Germline V CDR1 and CDR2: LNHDA, SQIVND (reference sequence). The CDR3 spells CASWGRANTGELFF. CDR3 DNA: TGTGCCAGTTGGGGCAGGGCGAACACCGGGGAGCTGTTTTTT.

This sequence joins TRBV4-1 and TRBJ2-1; a weak D match, TRBD2 (5 bases). The V gene lost 2 bases and the J gene lost 9 bases, with 11 bases spanning the gap. The germline CDR1 and CDR2 sequences are MGHRA and YSYEKL. The CDR3 extends over 13 amino acids. CDR3 in amino acids: CASSQPRGVEQFF. DNA for the CDR3: TGCGCCAGCAGCCAACCCCGGGGAGTTGAGCAGTTCTTC.

This rearrangement joins TRBV2 to TRBJ2-2, with TRBD1 matching over 9 bases. Germline assignment: CDR1 SNHLY and CDR2 FYNNEI. This CDR3 spans 14 amino acids. V shed 6 bases and J 5 bases; nucleotides not matched to a gene: 4. CDR3 coding DNA: TGTGCCAGCAGGGGGACAGGGCGAACCGGGGAGCTGTTTTTT. Translation: CASRGTGRTGELFF.

J is TRBJ1-4 and V is TRBV25-1; D is unclear. The V end lost 7 bases, the J end lost 8 bases, and 11 bases lay between the germline ends. The CDR3 is 12 amino acids. Germline CDR1 is MGHDK and CDR2 is SYGVNS. CDR3 amino acids: CASTPGAEKLFF. The CDR3 DNA reads TGTGCCAGCACCCCCGGTGCCGAAAAACTGTTTTTT.

The chain combines TRBV3-1 (or the pseudogene TRBV3-2) with TRBJ1-2, with D possibly matching TRBD1 (5 bases). The CDR3 totals 14 residues. Trimming pared 0 bases from V and 4 bases from J, leaving 9 bases between. Germline-derived CDR1 and CDR2 are LGHDT and YNNKEL (reference sequence). The CDR3 coding sequence is TGTGCCAGCAGCCAAGAGGGGGATATCTATGGCTACACCTTC. This gives the protein CASSQEGDIYGYTF.

This sequence joins TRBV9 and TRBJ2-1; D is perhaps TRBD2 (6 bases). Germline lookup yields CDR1 SGDLS and CDR2 YYNGEE. V gave up 4 bases and J gave up 3 bases, with 14 bases separating them. This CDR3 has 15 residues. In DNA, the CDR3 is TGTGCCAGCAGCCCGGAGGGGACGCGCTACAATGAGCAGTTCTTC. This translates into CASSPEGTRYNEQFF.

The rearrangement uses TRBV5-1 and TRBJ2-7; D call uncertain. This CDR3 has 15 residues. Trimming removed 5 bases at V and 0 bases at J, with 15 bases between. Germline CDR1 SGHRS, CDR2 YFSETQ. The CDR3 coding sequence is TGCGCCAGCAGGACGACCGACACGTACTCCTACGAGCAGTACTTC. It is translated as CASRTTDTYSYEQYF.

The chain carries TRBV19 and TRBJ1-1; D not resolved. Trimming cost V 3 bases and J 8 bases, with 13 bases left between them. The CDR3 covers 13 residues. Germline assignment: CDR1 LNHDA and CDR2 SQIVND (reference sequence). The CDR3 bases are TGTGCCAGTAGTATCGCGGCGGTGAGGGAAGCTTTCTTT. Residues: CASSIAAVREAFF.